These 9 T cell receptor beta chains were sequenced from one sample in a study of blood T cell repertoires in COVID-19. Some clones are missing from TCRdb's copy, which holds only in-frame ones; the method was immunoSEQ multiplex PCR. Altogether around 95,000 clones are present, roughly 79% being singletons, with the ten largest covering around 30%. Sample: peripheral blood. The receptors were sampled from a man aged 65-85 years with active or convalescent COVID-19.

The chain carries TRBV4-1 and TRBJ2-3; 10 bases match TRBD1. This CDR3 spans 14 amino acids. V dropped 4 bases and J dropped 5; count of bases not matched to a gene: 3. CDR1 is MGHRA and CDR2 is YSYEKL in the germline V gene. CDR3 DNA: TGCGCCAGCAGCCTCCGGGACAGGGGAGATACGCAGTATTTT. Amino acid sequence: CASSLRDRGDTQYF.

For the CDR3, the DNA is TGTGCCAGTAGTATCCCCCCAGCAGGGGGCTTGAACAATGAGCAGTTCTTC. It yields the protein CASSIPPAGGLNNEQFF. The chain carries TRBV19 and TRBJ2-1, with 8 bases identical to TRBD1. The CDR3 consists of 17 residues. V was clipped by 3 bases and J by 5 bases; unmatched bases: 12. Germline loops: CDR1 LNHDA, CDR2 SQIVND (reference sequence).

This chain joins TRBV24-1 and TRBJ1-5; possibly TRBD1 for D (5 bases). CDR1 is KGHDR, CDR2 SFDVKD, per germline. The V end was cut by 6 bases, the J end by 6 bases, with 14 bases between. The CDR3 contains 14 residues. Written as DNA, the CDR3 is TGTGCCACCAGTCAGGGTATGGGTGGTCAGCCCCAGCATTTT. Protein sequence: CATSQGMGGQPQHF.

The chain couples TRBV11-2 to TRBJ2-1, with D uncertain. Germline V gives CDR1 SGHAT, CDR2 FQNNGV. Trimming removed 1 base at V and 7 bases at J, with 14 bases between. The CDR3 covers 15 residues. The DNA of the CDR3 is TGTGCCAGCAGCTTAGTAGAGCCACTCATTAATGAGCAGTTCTTC. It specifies CASSLVEPLINEQFF. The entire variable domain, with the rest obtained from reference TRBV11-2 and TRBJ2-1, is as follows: EAGVAQSPRYKIIEKRQSVAFWCNPISGHATLYWYQQILGQGPKLLIQFQNNGVVDDSQLPKDRFSAERLKGVDSTLKIQPAKLEDSAVYLCASSLVEPLINEQFFGPGTRLTVL.

Here the CDR3 reads CAISAQGLNTEAFF. CDR3 DNA: TGTGCCATCAGTGCCCAGGGGCTTAACACTGAAGCTTTCTTT. This rearrangement joins TRBV10-3 to TRBJ1-1; D may be TRBD1 (6 bases). This CDR3 comprises 14 residues. V was trimmed by 4 bases and J by 2 bases, leaving 11 bases between them. The germline gives CDR1 ENHRY, CDR2 SYGVKD.

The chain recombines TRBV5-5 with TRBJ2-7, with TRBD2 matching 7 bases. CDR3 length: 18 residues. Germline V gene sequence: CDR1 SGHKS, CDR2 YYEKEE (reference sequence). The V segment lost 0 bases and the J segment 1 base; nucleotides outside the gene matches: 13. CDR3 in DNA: TGTGCCAGCAGCTTGGTGGGCGGGGGAGCTTCCTTTTCCTACGAGCAGTACTTC. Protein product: CASSLVGGGASFSYEQYF.

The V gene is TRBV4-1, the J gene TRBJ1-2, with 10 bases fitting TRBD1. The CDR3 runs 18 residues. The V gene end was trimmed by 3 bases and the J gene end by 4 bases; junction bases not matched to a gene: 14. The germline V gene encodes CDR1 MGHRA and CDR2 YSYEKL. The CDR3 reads CASSHRTYPGTGAYGYTF. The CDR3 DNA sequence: TGCGCCAGCAGCCATCGTACCTACCCCGGGACAGGGGCCTATGGCTACACCTTC.

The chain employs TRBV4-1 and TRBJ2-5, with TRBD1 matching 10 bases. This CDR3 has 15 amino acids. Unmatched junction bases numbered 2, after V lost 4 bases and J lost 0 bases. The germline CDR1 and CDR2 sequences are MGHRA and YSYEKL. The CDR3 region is CASSPGQGYQETQYF. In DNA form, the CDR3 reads TGCGCCAGCAGCCCGGGACAGGGGTACCAAGAGACCCAGTACTTC.

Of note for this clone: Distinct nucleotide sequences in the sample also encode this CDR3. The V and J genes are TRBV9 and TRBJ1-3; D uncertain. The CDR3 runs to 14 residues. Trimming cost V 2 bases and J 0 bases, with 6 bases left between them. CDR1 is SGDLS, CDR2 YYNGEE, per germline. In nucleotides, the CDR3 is TGTGCCAGCAGCGTCGGGAGCTCTGGAAACACCATATATTTT. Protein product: CASSVGSSGNTIYF.